The 17 T cell receptor beta chains below all came from one sample that was sequenced in a study of cytomegalovirus exposure and HLA in healthy donors. PCR primers comprised 60 Vbeta and 13 Jbeta primers. Produced via immunoSEQ multiplex PCR; TCRdb's table is partial and in-frame only. Here the sample spans 130,000 or so clones, 6.5% to 9.5% being singletons. Material: PBMCs. The receptors derive from a man aged 40-55 years in good health and CMV-seronegative.

The chain combines TRBV4-1 with TRBJ1-1, with TRBD1 matching 7 bases. The J segment lost 4 bases and the V segment lost 3 bases, leaving 8 bases of the junction unmatched. This CDR3 region has 15 residues. Germline assignment: CDR1 MGHRA and CDR2 YSYEKL. The CDR3 DNA reads TGCGCCAGCAGCCATATGGGGACAGCCCCCACTGAAGCTTTCTTT. Translation: CASSHMGTAPTEAFF.

The chain joins TRBV2 to TRBJ1-2, with D possibly TRBD1 on 5 matching bases. Germline CDR1 SNHLY, CDR2 FYNNEI. The CDR3 covers 15 residues. Trimming cost V 6 bases and J 8 bases, with 22 bases left between them. As DNA, the CDR3 is TGTGCCAGCAGACCCGGGACTGCAGCCTGGGGCGGCTACACCTTC. Translation: CASRPGTAAWGGYTF.

The chain links TRBV5-6 to TRBJ2-3; D may be TRBD2 (7 bases). Trimming shortened V by 2 bases and J by 2 bases, and 12 bases separated the two germline ends. The CDR3 totals 15 residues. CDR1 SGHDT and CDR2 YYEEEE come from the germline V gene. The CDR3 loop reads CASSFGGAVTDTQYF. The CDR3 DNA sequence: TGTGCCAGCAGCTTTGGGGGGGCCGTCACAGATACGCAGTATTTT.

This clone was counted a few times. J is TRBJ2-3 and V is TRBV4-3, with TRBD2 identical over 8 bases. The trim removed 1 base at V and 5 bases at J, leaving 8 bases unmatched. The CDR3 runs 16 residues. Germline V gene lookup returns CDR1 LGHNA and CDR2 YSLEER. CDR3 nucleotide sequence: TGCGCCAGCAGCCAAGTGACTAGCGCTGGGGTAGATACGCAGTATTTT. It translates to CASSQVTSAGVDTQYF.

This chain links TRBV19 with TRBJ1-2; D is perhaps TRBD1 (6 bases). Trimming took 3 bases from V and 2 from J, leaving 16 bases between them. The CDR3 length is 16 residues. From germline, CDR1 is LNHDA and CDR2 SQIVND (reference sequence). CDR3 nucleotides: TGTGCCAGTAGTATCCAGGGGCGATTACTAAACTATGGCTACACCTTC. Residues: CASSIQGRLLNYGYTF.

This chain joins TRBV2 and TRBJ2-3; 10 bases fit TRBD2. Trimming removed 3 bases from V and 1 base from J; junction bases left unmatched: 7. The CDR3 spans 17 residues. The germline gives CDR1 SNHLY, CDR2 FYNNEI. CDR3 DNA: TGTGCCAGCAGTGATTGGGTAGCGGGGGGAGGCACAGATACGCAGTATTTT. It specifies CASSDWVAGGGTDTQYF. Based on the CDR3 plus reference TRBV2 and TRBJ2-3, the full variable domain is EPEVTQTPSHQVTQMGQEVILRCVPISNHLYFYWYRQILGQKVEFLVSFYNNEISEKSEIFDDQFSVERPDGSNFTLKIRSTKLEDSAMYFCASSDWVAGGGTDTQYFGPGTRLTVL.

In its sample, this clone was seen a few times. V usage is TRBV7-6 and J usage is TRBJ1-2; 9 bases match TRBD1. From germline, CDR1 is SGHVS and CDR2 FNYEAQ. After removal of 4 bases from V and 6 bases from J, the junction contained 12 bases not matched to a gene. CDR3 size: 16 residues. The DNA for the CDR3 is TGTGCCAGCAGCTCGTTCCCCCGAACAGGGGGCCATGGCTACACCTTC. Its translation: CASSSFPRTGGHGYTF.

This clone was seen a handful of times. The genes are TRBV5-1 and TRBJ2-1, with 8 positions matching TRBD1. The CDR3 totals 16 residues. V was pared by 3 bases and J by 5 bases, with 10 bases of the junction left unmatched. The V gene's germline CDR1 is SGHRS and CDR2 YFSETQ. CDR3: CASSSGAGGYNNEQFF. CDR3 DNA: TGCGCCAGCAGCTCAGGGGCAGGGGGCTACAACAATGAGCAGTTCTTC.

This clone has only a few counts. The chain couples TRBV5-1 to TRBJ2-1; the D gene is possibly TRBD2 (6 bases). Germline values: CDR1 SGHRS, CDR2 YFSETQ. V was trimmed by 0 bases and J by 4 bases, leaving 17 bases between them. This CDR3 has 17 residues. The CDR3 DNA reads as TGCGCCAGCAGCTTGGTAGTGTTCGGGGGTCTTTACAATGAGCAGTTCTTC. Residues: CASSLVVFGGLYNEQFF. Together with reference TRBV5-1 and TRBJ2-1, the CDR3 gives the full variable domain: KAGVTQTPRYLIKTRGQQVTLSCSPISGHRSVSWYQQTPGQGLQFLFEYFSETQRNKGNFPGRFSGRQFSNSRSEMNVSTLELGDSALYLCASSLVVFGGLYNEQFFGPGTRLTVL.

The chain couples TRBV7-2 to TRBJ2-3; D might be TRBD2 (6 bases). The V end lost 4 bases, the J end lost 8 bases, and 16 bases lay between the germline ends. The CDR3 has 14 amino acids. CDR1 and CDR2 (germline): SGHTA, FQGNSA. CDR3 in amino acids: CASSSDTSPATQYF. Here the CDR3 DNA reads TGTGCCAGCAGCTCGGATACTAGCCCTGCTACGCAGTATTTT.

There are a few counts of this clone. The V and J genes are TRBV7-9 and TRBJ1-5; no reliable D call. The CDR3 contains 15 residues. V was pared by 0 bases and J by 1 base, with 7 bases between. Germline CDR1 SEHNR, CDR2 FQNEAQ (reference sequence). The CDR3 spells CASSLAGSSNQPQHF. Here the CDR3 DNA reads TGTGCCAGCAGCTTAGCAGGGAGCAGCAATCAGCCCCAGCATTTT.

The chain joins TRBV7-6 to TRBJ2-2; D perhaps matches TRBD1 (5 bases). Germline-derived CDR1 and CDR2 are SGHVS and FNYEAQ. The CDR3 has 16 residues. V lost 5 bases, J lost 1 base, and 14 bases lay in between. CDR3 region: CASSQRGRRNTGELFF. The CDR3 DNA follows: TGTGCCAGCAGCCAAAGGGGCAGGAGGAACACCGGGGAGCTGTTTTTT. Looking up the rest from reference TRBV7-6 and TRBJ2-2 gives the full variable domain: GAGVSQSPRYKVTKRGQDVALRCDPISGHVSLYWYRQALGQGPEFLTYFNYEAQQDKSGLPNDRFSAERPEGSISTLTIQRTEQRDSAMYRCASSQRGRRNTGELFFGEGSRLTVL.

The rearrangement joins TRBV5-4 to TRBJ2-7; no definite D call. CDR1 is SGHNT and CDR2 is YYREEE in the germline V gene (reference sequence). With 4 bases removed from V and 6 bases from J, the gap between germline ends came to 17 bases. This CDR3 spans 14 amino acids. The CDR3 sequence is CASSARLTPGEQYF. Written as DNA, the CDR3 is TGTGCCAGCAGCGCCCGTCTTACTCCGGGCGAGCAGTACTTC. Full variable domain (missing parts from reference TRBV5-4 and TRBJ2-7): ETGVTQSPTHLIKTRGQQVTLRCSSQSGHNTVSWYQQALGQGPQFIFQYYREEENGRGNFPPRFSGLQFPNYSSELNVNALELDDSALYLCASSARLTPGEQYFGPGTRLTVT.

This chain joins TRBV19 and TRBJ2-1; the D is unclear. The V end was cut by 6 bases, the J end by 4 bases, with 7 bases between. Per the germline V gene, CDR1 is LNHDA and CDR2 is SQIVND (reference sequence). The CDR3 runs to 12 residues. CDR3 sequence: CASSARYNEQFF. CDR3 DNA sequence: TGTGCCAGTAGCGCTAGGTACAATGAGCAGTTCTTC.

This clone was observed a few times. The rearrangement uses TRBV5-1 and TRBJ2-1, with D unclear. V shed 0 bases and J shed 0 bases, with 7 bases lying between them. This CDR3 region has 15 residues. CDR1 is SGHRS and CDR2 is YFSETQ in the germline V gene. The CDR3 DNA is TGCGCCAGCAGCTTGGAGCTCAACTCCTACAATGAGCAGTTCTTC. It specifies CASSLELNSYNEQFF.

The chain is built from TRBV15 and TRBJ1-5; tentatively, D is TRBD1 (6 bases). Trimming pared 0 bases from V and 8 bases from J, leaving 11 bases between. This CDR3 contains 14 residues. The germline gives CDR1 LNHNV, CDR2 YYDKDF (reference sequence). The DNA for the CDR3 is TGTGCCACCAGCAGAGATAGGGGGGGTAAGCCCCAGCATTTT. This gives the protein CATSRDRGGKPQHF.

This clone was seen more than once but under ten times. The gene calls are TRBV14 and TRBJ2-2; D not resolved. The CDR3 has 14 amino acids. In germline, CDR1 is SGHDN, CDR2 FVKESK. Trimming pared 5 bases from V and 0 bases from J, leaving 7 bases between. This CDR3 reads CASSTQANTGELFF. The CDR3 DNA follows: TGTGCCAGCAGCACTCAGGCGAACACCGGGGAGCTGTTTTTT.